Listed here are 15 T cell receptor beta chains from one sample, sequenced in a study of blood T cell repertoires in COVID-19 (dated by TCRdb to 2018 to 2021). Receptor amplification or capture employed the immunoSEQ multiplex PCR assay. Not all clones reach the TCRdb copy of this immuneACCESS table, which keeps in-frame sequences only. Checked studies attribute under half of the gap to unresolved V genes and leave the rest unexplained. In all, the sample holds more than 70,000 clones, and about 93% of those were seen once. The biggest ten clones account for around 0.8% of the sample. The source material was peripheral blood. The receptors derive from a woman over 75 with acute or convalescent COVID-19.

This clone was observed a handful of times. This chain joins TRBV19 and TRBJ2-2; maybe TRBD1 (6 bases). This CDR3 is 12 amino acids long. The germline V gene has CDR1 LNHDA and CDR2 SQIVND (reference sequence). Trimming stripped 6 bases from V and 6 bases from J, with 8 bases between. CDR3 sequence reads: CASRYRAGELFF. CDR3 DNA: TGTGCCAGTAGATACAGGGCCGGGGAGCTGTTTTTT. The complete variable domain, with remaining parts taken from reference TRBV19 and TRBJ2-2, reads DGGITQSPKYLFRKEGQNVTLSCEQNLNHDAMYWYRQDPGQGLRLIYYSQIVNDFQKGDIAEGYSVSREKKESFPLTVTSAQKNPTAFYLCASRYRAGELFFGEGSRLTVL.

The V call is TRBV7-2, the J call TRBJ1-4, with D possibly matching TRBD1 (5 bases). The CDR3 runs 15 residues. Germline V gene sequence: CDR1 SGHTA, CDR2 FQGNSA. V lost 4 bases and J 2 bases, leaving 11 bases between the germline ends. The DNA for the CDR3 is TGTGCCAGCAGCTGGACCCGGGGGACTAATGAAAAACTGTTTTTT. It specifies CASSWTRGTNEKLFF.

This clone was counted once. This sample also contains other DNA sequences that code for the same CDR3. The chain links TRBV7-9 to TRBJ2-3, with TRBD2 matching over 11 bases. The trim removed 1 base at V and 0 bases at J, leaving 0 bases unmatched. Germline V gene lookup returns CDR1 SEHNR and CDR2 FQNEAQ (reference sequence). The length of the CDR3 is 16 residues. CDR3 amino acids: CASSLGTSGSTDTQYF. The CDR3 nucleotides are TGTGCCAGCAGCTTAGGGACTAGCGGGAGCACAGATACGCAGTATTTT.

This chain joins TRBV6-5 and TRBJ2-1; 8 bases agree with TRBD2. This CDR3 contains 15 residues. V trimming: 6 bases; J trimming: 4 bases; junction bases outside the gene matches: 8. Germline CDR1 is MNHEY and CDR2 is SVGAGI. CDR3 loop: CASRRSGSSYNEQFF. The DNA of the CDR3 is TGTGCCAGCAGACGAAGCGGGAGTTCTTACAATGAGCAGTTCTTC.

The chain joins TRBV7-9 to TRBJ1-2; 11 nucleotides line up with TRBD1. Germline CDR1 is SEHNR and CDR2 is FQNEAQ (reference sequence). The CDR3 loop spans 18 amino acids. Trimming cost V 5 bases and J 0 bases; bases outside gene matches: 11. The CDR3 spells CASSRFGTGGPTNYGYTF. CDR3 bases: TGTGCCAGCAGCCGGTTTGGGACAGGGGGGCCCACTAACTATGGCTACACCTTC.

This clone was observed once. V is TRBV15 and J is TRBJ2-5; TRBD1 agrees at 7 bases. V was pared by 7 bases and J by 3 bases, with 14 bases of the junction left unmatched. There are 16 residues in the CDR3. Per the germline V gene, CDR1 is LNHNV and CDR2 is YYDKDF (reference sequence). The chain's CDR3 is CATTSTRDRWEETQYF. CDR3 bases: TGTGCCACCACCTCCACCCGGGACAGATGGGAAGAGACCCAGTACTTC.

This chain links TRBV5-1 with TRBJ1-4; 9 positions agree with TRBD1. Trimming took 7 bases from V and 4 from J; bases not matched to a gene: 5. Germline CDR1 is SGHRS and CDR2 is YFSETQ. The CDR3 is 14 amino acids. In DNA, the CDR3 is TGCGCCAGCGGCTCGACAGGGGGTAATGAAAAACTGTTTTTT. Translating it yields CASGSTGGNEKLFF.

The chain couples TRBV6-5 to TRBJ1-2; the D gene is possibly TRBD1 (5 bases). CDR3 length: 12 residues. Germline V gives CDR1 MNHEY, CDR2 SVGAGI. V was trimmed by 3 bases and J by 5 bases, leaving 7 bases between them. CDR3: CASSYRGYGYTF. The CDR3 DNA reads TGTGCCAGCAGTTATCGGGGGTATGGCTACACCTTC.

This chain joins TRBV19 and TRBJ2-7, with 7 bases that match TRBD1. This CDR3 region has 16 residues. CDR1 and CDR2 (germline): LNHDA, SQIVND (reference sequence). V trimming: 5 bases; J trimming: 0 bases; junction bases outside the gene matches: 10. CDR3 coding DNA: TGTGCCAGTAGTGTTGACAGGGCGTCGAGCTCCTACGAGCAGTACTTC. Its protein product is CASSVDRASSSYEQYF. Combining the CDR3 with reference TRBV19 and TRBJ2-7 gives the whole variable domain DGGITQSPKYLFRKEGQNVTLSCEQNLNHDAMYWYRQDPGQGLRLIYYSQIVNDFQKGDIAEGYSVSREKKESFPLTVTSAQKNPTAFYLCASSVDRASSSYEQYFGPGTRLTVT.

J is TRBJ2-1 and V is TRBV11-2; TRBD1 matches at 9 bases. Germline V lookup: CDR1 SGHAT, CDR2 FQNNGV. Trimming at V came to 7 bases and at J to 6 bases, leaving 7 bases not matched to a gene. The CDR3 contains 14 residues. The DNA for the CDR3 is TGTGCCAGCATGGTGGACAGGGGTTCCAATGAGCAGTTCTTC. Its protein is CASMVDRGSNEQFF.

The rearrangement links TRBV21-1 to TRBJ2-7; the table gives TRBD2 as D, unverified against the DNA. TRBV21-1 is a documented pseudogene. The CDR3 has 15 amino acids. In DNA form, the CDR3 reads TGTGCCAGCAGCAAAAGTCGGGGGGTGGACTACGAGCAGTACTTC. It translates to CASSKSRGVDYEQYF.

The chain has TRBV11-3 and TRBJ2-7; 9 bases agree with TRBD1. The CDR3 has 13 residues. CDR1 SGHNT and CDR2 YENEEA come from the germline V gene. The junction had 4 bases not matched to a gene; V was cut back by 5 bases and J by 5 bases. Written as DNA, the CDR3 is TGTGCCAGCAGCCCGGGACAGGGCAACGAGCAGTACTTC. Protein sequence: CASSPGQGNEQYF.

The chain combines TRBV25-1 with TRBJ1-2, with D tentatively TRBD1 (5 bases). CDR1 and CDR2 from the germline V gene are MGHDK and SYGVNS. This CDR3 comprises 13 residues. V shed 5 bases and J shed 7 bases, with 14 bases lying between them. This chain's CDR3 is CASSLQGSSGYTF. The CDR3 DNA reads as TGTGCCAGCAGTCTTCAGGGAAGTTCTGGCTACACCTTC.

The chain recombines TRBV28 with TRBJ2-2; D possibly corresponds to TRBD2 (5 bases). V dropped 7 bases and J dropped 1 base, with 13 bases sitting between them. The germline gives CDR1 MDHEN, CDR2 SYDVKM. This CDR3 is built from 15 residues. CDR3 in DNA: TGTGCCAGCAAGACCGGGGAAAAGAACACCGGGGAGCTGTTTTTT. Translated: CASKTGEKNTGELFF.

The chain joins TRBV4-1 to TRBJ2-7, with D tentatively TRBD2 (6 bases). CDR1 MGHRA and CDR2 YSYEKL come from the germline V gene. This CDR3 has 15 amino acids. Trimming cost V 3 bases and J 4 bases, with 16 bases left between them. Written as DNA, the CDR3 is TGCGCCAGCAGCCACGGAGGGTTGGTTTTTTACGAGCAGTACTTC. Translation: CASSHGGLVFYEQYF.